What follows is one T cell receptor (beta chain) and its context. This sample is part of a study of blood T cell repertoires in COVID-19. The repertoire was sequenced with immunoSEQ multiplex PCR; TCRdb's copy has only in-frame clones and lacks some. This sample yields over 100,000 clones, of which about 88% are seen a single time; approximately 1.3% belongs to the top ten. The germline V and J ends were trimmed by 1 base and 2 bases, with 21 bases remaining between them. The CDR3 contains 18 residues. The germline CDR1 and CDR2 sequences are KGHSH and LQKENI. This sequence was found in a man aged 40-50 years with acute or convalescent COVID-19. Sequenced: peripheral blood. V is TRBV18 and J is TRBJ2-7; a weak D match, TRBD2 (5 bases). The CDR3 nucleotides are TGTGCCAGCTCACCACTAACGAGGGCAGGTACCCTACCCTACGAGCAGTACTTC. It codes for CASSPLTRAGTLPYEQYF. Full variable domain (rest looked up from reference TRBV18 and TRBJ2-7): NAGVMQNPRHLVRRRGQEARLRCSPMKGHSHVYWYRQLPEEGLKFMVYLQKENIIDESGMPKERFSAEFPKEGPSILRIQQVVRGDSAAYFCASSPLTRAGTLPYEQYFGPGTRLTVT.